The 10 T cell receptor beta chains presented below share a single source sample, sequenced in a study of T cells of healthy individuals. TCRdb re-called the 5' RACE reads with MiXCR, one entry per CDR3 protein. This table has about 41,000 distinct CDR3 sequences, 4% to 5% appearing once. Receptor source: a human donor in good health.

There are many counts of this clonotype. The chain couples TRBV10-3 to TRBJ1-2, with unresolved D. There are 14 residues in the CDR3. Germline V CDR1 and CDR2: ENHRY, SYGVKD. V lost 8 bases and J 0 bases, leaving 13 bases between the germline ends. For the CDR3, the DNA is TGTGCCATCTTAAGGGAAAGCTCTAACTATGGCTACACCTTC. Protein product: CAILRESSNYGYTF.

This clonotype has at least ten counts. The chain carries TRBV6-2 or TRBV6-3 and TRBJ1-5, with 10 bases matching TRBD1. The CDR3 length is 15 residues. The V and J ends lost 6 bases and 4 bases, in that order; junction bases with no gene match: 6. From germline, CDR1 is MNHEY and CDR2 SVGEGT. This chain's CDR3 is CASSRPGQGNQPQHF. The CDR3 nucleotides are TGTGCCAGCAGCCGTCCGGGACAGGGGAATCAGCCCCAGCATTTT.

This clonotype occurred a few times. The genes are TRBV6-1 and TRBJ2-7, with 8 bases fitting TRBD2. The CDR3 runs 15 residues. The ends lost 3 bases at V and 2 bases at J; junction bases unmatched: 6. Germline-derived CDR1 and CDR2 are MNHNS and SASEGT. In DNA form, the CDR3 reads TGTGCCAGCAGTGACACCGGGACTAGTACCTACGAGCAGTACTTC. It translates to CASSDTGTSTYEQYF.

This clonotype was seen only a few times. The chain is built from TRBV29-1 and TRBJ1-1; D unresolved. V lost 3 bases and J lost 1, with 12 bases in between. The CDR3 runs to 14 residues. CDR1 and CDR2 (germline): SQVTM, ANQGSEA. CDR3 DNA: TGCAGCGTTGAGGATCCCGTTACGAACACTGAAGCTTTCTTT. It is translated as CSVEDPVTNTEAFF.

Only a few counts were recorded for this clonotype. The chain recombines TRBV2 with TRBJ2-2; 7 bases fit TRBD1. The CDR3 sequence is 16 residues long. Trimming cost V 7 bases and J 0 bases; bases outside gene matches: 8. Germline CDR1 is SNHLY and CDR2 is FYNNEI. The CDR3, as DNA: TGTGCCAGCAAATCGGGACAGAGGGCGAACACCGGGGAGCTGTTTTTT. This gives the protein CASKSGQRANTGELFF.

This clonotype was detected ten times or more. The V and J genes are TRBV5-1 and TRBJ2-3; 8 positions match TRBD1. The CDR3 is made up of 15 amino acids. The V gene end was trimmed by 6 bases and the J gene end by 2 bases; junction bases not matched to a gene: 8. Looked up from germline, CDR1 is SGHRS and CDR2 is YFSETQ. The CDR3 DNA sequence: TGCGCCAGCACCTCACAGGGGGTATCCACAGATACGCAGTATTTT. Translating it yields CASTSQGVSTDTQYF.

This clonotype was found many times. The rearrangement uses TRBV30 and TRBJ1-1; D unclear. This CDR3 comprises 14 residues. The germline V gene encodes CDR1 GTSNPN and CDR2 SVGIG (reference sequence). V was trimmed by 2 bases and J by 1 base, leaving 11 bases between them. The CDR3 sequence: CAWSRVTANTEAFF. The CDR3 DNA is TGTGCCTGGAGTAGGGTGACGGCGAACACTGAAGCTTTCTTT.

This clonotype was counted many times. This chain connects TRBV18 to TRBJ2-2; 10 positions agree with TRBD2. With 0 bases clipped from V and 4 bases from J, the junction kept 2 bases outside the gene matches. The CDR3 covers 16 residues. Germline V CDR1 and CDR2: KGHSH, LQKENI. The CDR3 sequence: CASSPPLAGVTGELFF. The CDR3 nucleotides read TGTGCCAGCTCACCACCCCTAGCGGGGGTCACCGGGGAGCTGTTTTTT.

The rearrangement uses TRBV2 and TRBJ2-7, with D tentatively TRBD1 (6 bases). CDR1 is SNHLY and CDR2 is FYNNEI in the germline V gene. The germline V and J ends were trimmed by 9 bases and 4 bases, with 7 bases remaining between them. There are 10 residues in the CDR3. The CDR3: CASGQYEQYF. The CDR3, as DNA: TGTGCCAGTGGACAGTACGAGCAGTACTTC.

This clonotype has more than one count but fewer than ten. CDR3 in amino acids: CATLPEYEQYF. CDR3 in DNA: TGTGCCACCCTCCCGGAATACGAGCAGTACTTC. The J gene is TRBJ2-7, the V gene TRBV7-4; D remains unclear. This CDR3 comprises 11 residues. CDR1 and CDR2 from the germline V gene are SGHVT and SQSDAQ. Trimming removed 10 bases at V and 4 bases at J, with 11 bases between. The variable domain in full, with the rest retrieved from reference TRBV7-4 and TRBJ2-7, is GAGVSQSPRYKVAKRGRDVALRCDSISGHVTLYWYRQTLGQGSEVLTYSQSDAQRDKSGRPSGRFSAERPERSVSTLKIQRTEQGDSAVYLCATLPEYEQYFGPGTRLTVT.